This is a list of T cell receptor beta chains from one sample in a study of cytomegalovirus exposure and HLA in healthy donors. Assay used: immunoSEQ multiplex PCR; TCRdb lists only in-frame clones, some missing. The table includes 95,000 to 150,000 clones, roughly 78% detected once. Material for sequencing was PBMCs. These receptors were taken from a woman in her twenties or thirties in good health and CMV-seropositive. Each CDR3 is given with its conserved first and last residue. D genes are given only for firm matches. For some rows the clone size is stated as once, few or many, or as a class when expanded; others skip it.

j_call: TRBJ1-2; clone_size: -; d_call: -; v_call: TRBV30; cdr3_nt: TGTGCCTGGAGGATGGCAGGGTTAGGTTATGGCTACACCTTC; cdr3_aa: CAWRMAGLGYGYTF
j_call: TRBJ2-1; clone_size: once; d_call: TRBD2; v_call: TRBV4-2; cdr3_nt: TGTGCCAGCAGCCAACGGCTAGCGGGGAGCTCCTACAATGAGCAGTTCTTC; cdr3_aa: CASSQRLAGSSYNEQFF
j_call: TRBJ1-1; clone_size: -; d_call: TRBD1; v_call: TRBV29-1; cdr3_nt: TGCAGCGTTGAGGGACAGGGGAGCACTGAAGCTTTCTTT; cdr3_aa: CSVEGQGSTEAFF
j_call: TRBJ1-6; clone_size: -; d_call: TRBD1; v_call: TRBV5-1; cdr3_nt: TGCGCCAGCAGCTTGGCCAGTGCGACAGGGACACCCCTCCACTTT; cdr3_aa: CASSLASATGTPLHF
j_call: TRBJ2-4; clone_size: -; d_call: TRBD1; v_call: TRBV4-3; cdr3_nt: TGCGCCAGCAGCCAAGGAGGTCCAGGGGGCGCGGGTGGAAACATTCAGTACTTC; cdr3_aa: CASSQGGPGGAGGNIQYF
j_call: TRBJ2-7; clone_size: -; d_call: -; v_call: TRBV5-6; cdr3_nt: TGTGCCAGCAGCTCGGGGAATTTCGGGGAGCAGTACTTC; cdr3_aa: CASSSGNFGEQYF
j_call: TRBJ1-4; clone_size: -; d_call: TRBD1; v_call: TRBV4-3; cdr3_nt: TGCGCCAGCAGCCGGACAGGACAAGGGTATGAAAAACTGTTTTTT; cdr3_aa: CASSRTGQGYEKLFF
j_call: TRBJ1-1; clone_size: few; d_call: TRBD1; v_call: TRBV6-1; cdr3_nt: TGTGCCAGCAGTGAACATGGACAGGGGGAAGGGGGCACTGAAGCTTTCTTT; cdr3_aa: CASSEHGQGEGGTEAFF
j_call: TRBJ1-5; clone_size: -; d_call: -; v_call: TRBV19; cdr3_nt: TGTGCCAGTAGGCGCGGCCAGGTTGCGGGTCAGCCCCAGCATTTT; cdr3_aa: CASRRGQVAGQPQHF
j_call: TRBJ2-3; clone_size: -; d_call: TRBD1; v_call: TRBV28; cdr3_nt: TGTGCCAGCAGGATAGGACAGGTTAGCACAGATACGCAGTATTTT; cdr3_aa: CASRIGQVSTDTQYF
j_call: TRBJ2-3; clone_size: once; d_call: -; v_call: TRBV5-1; cdr3_nt: TGCGCCAGCAGCTCGGGAGAAACTAGCACAGATACGCAGTATTTT; cdr3_aa: CASSSGETSTDTQYF
j_call: TRBJ2-1; clone_size: -; d_call: TRBD2; v_call: TRBV11-2; cdr3_nt: TGTGCCAGCAGCTCTACTAGCGGGGGGGCGGGTGAGCAGTTCTTC; cdr3_aa: CASSSTSGGAGEQFF
j_call: TRBJ1-2; clone_size: few; d_call: TRBD1; v_call: TRBV4-1; cdr3_nt: TGCGCCAGCAGCCAGAGGGGGACAGGGTCGGACTATGGCTACACCTTC; cdr3_aa: CASSQRGTGSDYGYTF
j_call: TRBJ1-2; clone_size: -; d_call: -; v_call: TRBV19; cdr3_nt: TGTGCCAGTAGTACGGGGAGAATTAACTATGGCTACACCTTC; cdr3_aa: CASSTGRINYGYTF
j_call: TRBJ2-1; clone_size: few; d_call: TRBD2; v_call: TRBV2; cdr3_nt: TGTGCCAGCAGTGAAGGCCCCCCCCTAGCGGGGGGATACAATGAGCAGTTCTTC; cdr3_aa: CASSEGPPLAGGYNEQFF
j_call: TRBJ2-5; clone_size: few; d_call: -; v_call: TRBV2; cdr3_nt: TGTGCCAGCAGTGGACAGTTCCAAGAGACCCAGTACTTC; cdr3_aa: CASSGQFQETQYF
j_call: TRBJ2-1; clone_size: few; d_call: TRBD2; v_call: TRBV11-2; cdr3_nt: TGTGCCAGCAGCTTGGGACTAGCGGGGTACAATGAGCAGTTCTTC; cdr3_aa: CASSLGLAGYNEQFF
j_call: TRBJ1-1; clone_size: -; d_call: -; v_call: TRBV4-2; cdr3_nt: TGTGCCAGCAGCCAAGGAGGCCGGAGCACTGAAGCTTTCTTT; cdr3_aa: CASSQGGRSTEAFF
j_call: TRBJ2-7; clone_size: -; d_call: TRBD2; v_call: TRBV7-6; cdr3_nt: TGTGCCAGCAGCTTTAGCGATAGCGGGGCCTACGAGCAGTACTTC; cdr3_aa: CASSFSDSGAYEQYF
j_call: TRBJ1-4; clone_size: -; d_call: TRBD1; v_call: TRBV5-1; cdr3_nt: TGCGCCAGCAGCTCGCCCGGACAGGGCGGAACTAATGAAAAACTGTTTTTT; cdr3_aa: CASSSPGQGGTNEKLFF
j_call: TRBJ1-2; clone_size: -; d_call: -; v_call: TRBV5-6; cdr3_nt: TGTGCCAGCAGTCGTTCTAACTATGGCTACACCTTC; cdr3_aa: CASSRSNYGYTF
j_call: TRBJ2-7; clone_size: -; d_call: -; v_call: TRBV6-6; cdr3_nt: TGTGCCAGCAGTTACGCGGCCTCCTACGAGCAGTACTTC; cdr3_aa: CASSYAASYEQYF
j_call: TRBJ2-7; clone_size: -; d_call: -; v_call: TRBV29-1; cdr3_nt: TGCAGCGTGAGGGTCGGCCGCGAGCAGTACTTC; cdr3_aa: CSVRVGREQYF
j_call: TRBJ2-7; clone_size: -; d_call: -; v_call: TRBV5-1; cdr3_nt: TGCGCCAGCAGAAGCCCCCCTTCCTACGAGCAGTACTTC; cdr3_aa: CASRSPPSYEQYF